This paragraph reports one T cell receptor beta chain. The length of the CDR3 is 16 residues. J lost 1 base, V lost 6 bases, and 5 bases had no gene match. Germline CDR1 reads MNHNS; CDR2 reads SASEGT. This entry belongs to a study of regulatory T cells in long-lasting Graves disease. Construction of the TCR beta libraries employed iRepertoire HTBI primers in conjunction with Arm-PCR of CDR3 regions. Each CDR3 protein gets one entry after TCRdb re-called the multiplex PCR reads with MiXCR. The repertoire holds approximately 250,000 distinct CDR3 sequences, with about 18% as singletons. Time point: newly diagnosed GD, antithyroid drugs for less than 3 months. The authors made the TCR library using RNA they extracted from PBMCs.

The chain links TRBV6-1 to TRBJ2-2; 10 positions match TRBD2. Material: peripheral blood mononuclear cells (PBMCs), obtained at new diagnosis, from a patient treated with antithyroid drugs. The sequence was collected from a female donor with Graves disease. The CDR3: CASSELAGRNTGELFF. The CDR3 nucleotides are TGTGCCAGCAGCGAACTAGCGGGACGGAACACCGGGGAGCTGTTTTTT.